The TCR beta chain under discussion was sequenced for a study of tumor-infiltrating lymphocytes in primary liver carcinoma. Across the study: Samples gave roughly 3.65 to 7.5 million productive TCRbeta reads, similar across tissue types.

Overall study results and limits: Compared with blood, tumor repertoires held significantly more in their top 250 clones.

Extraction of RNA together with DNA used about 17-34 mg of unsorted bulk tissue. Total RNA (around 500 ng) served as template for TCR beta cDNA synthesis primed by a constant-region primer. Three-round nested multiplex PCR performed with slightly modified ARM-PCR produced the TCR beta libraries. Investigators reported that the first two PCR rounds, at 10 to 11 cycles each, used TRBV1-TRBV30 forward primers with a C-beta reverse primer. Each CDR3 protein gets one entry after TCRdb re-called the multiplex PCR reads with MiXCR. Of approximately 100,000 distinct CDR3 sequences in the sample, around 66% are singletons; the top ten hold 10% to 15%. From germline, CDR1 is MGHRA and CDR2 YSYEKL. The ends were cut back, 1 base at V and 4 bases at J, with 8 bases in the middle. This CDR3 is 13 amino acids long. This clonotype has a single count. The target antigen is unknown.

The J gene is TRBJ2-7, the V gene TRBV4-1; D gene ambiguous. The specimen sequenced was liver tumor tissue from sampling region 2. This sample's subset: tumor region T2, inferior pole. This clonotype originated in a woman aged 55-69 years with primary liver carcinoma and hepatitis B virus infection. This chain's CDR3 is CASSQVPSYEQYF. Written as DNA, the CDR3 is TGCGCCAGCAGCCAAGTACCTTCGTACGAGCAGTACTTC.